One and the same sample provided the 10 T cell receptor beta chains below, sequenced in a study of T cells in Graves' hyperthyroidism and ophthalmopathy. Regions amplified from RNA transcripts were the TCR beta CDR3 regions. TCR CDR3 regions were first amplified by RT-PCR with HTBI primers. TCRdb reprocessed the multiplex PCR reads via MiXCR and lists one record per CDR3 protein. Among 390,000 or so distinct CDR3 sequences listed, roughly 14% were seen once. Sequencing was carried out using blood. The receptor source for this set is a young man with Graves' ophthalmopathy.

The V call is TRBV27, the J call TRBJ2-1, with 10 bases identical to TRBD2. CDR1 and CDR2 (germline): MNHEY, SMNVEV (reference sequence). J lost 6 bases, V lost 4 bases, and 6 bases had no gene match. This CDR3 has 15 residues. The CDR3 reads CASSSLASGGNEQFF. CDR3 nucleotides: TGTGCCAGCAGTTCTCTTGCTAGCGGGGGCAATGAGCAGTTCTTC.

This clonotype was seen repeatedly, ten times or more. CDR3 DNA sequence: TGTGCCAGCAGCTCCCCGGGACAGGGGTCTGGAAACACCATATATTTT. It translates to CASSSPGQGSGNTIYF. The rearrangement links TRBV7-2 to TRBJ1-3; TRBD1 matches at 10 bases. The CDR3 length is 16 residues. With V trimmed by 4 bases and J by 1 base, 4 bases remained unmatched. The germline gives CDR1 SGHTA, CDR2 FQGNSA. The whole variable domain, remainder taken from reference TRBV7-2 and TRBJ1-3, is GAGVSQSPSNKVTEKGKDVELRCDPISGHTALYWYRQSLGQGLEFLIYFQGNSAPDKSGLPSDRFSAERTGGSVSTLTIQRTQQEDSAVYLCASSSPGQGSGNTIYFGEGSWLTVV.

V is TRBV7-2 and J is TRBJ1-2; D uncertain. The CDR3 extends over 16 amino acids. V was trimmed by 2 bases and J by 4 bases, leaving 17 bases between them. The V gene's germline CDR1 is SGHTA and CDR2 FQGNSA. The CDR3 protein is CASSLFSARSFYGYTF. CDR3 nucleotides: TGTGCCAGCAGCTTATTTTCGGCACGAAGCTTCTATGGCTACACCTTC.

The chain has TRBV9 and TRBJ1-2, with D maybe TRBD1 (6 bases). The CDR3 has 14 amino acids. V dropped 6 bases and J dropped 3 bases, with 15 bases sitting between them. Germline assignment: CDR1 SGDLS and CDR2 YYNGEE. CDR3 loop: CASTSPGQYYGYTF. The CDR3 DNA sequence: TGTGCCAGCACCAGTCCAGGACAGTACTATGGCTACACCTTC.

Notes on this clonotype: At one boundary the junction diverges from the germline segment, which might be a read error. In DNA, the CDR3 is TGTGCCATCTACAATGAGCAGTCCTTC. This codes for CAIYNEQSF. V usage is TRBV27 and J usage is TRBJ2-1; D gene ambiguous. This CDR3 has 9 amino acids. Germline CDR1 and CDR2: MNHEY and SMNVEV (reference sequence).

This clonotype was seen many times. J is TRBJ1-5 and V is TRBV2; 9 nucleotides match TRBD1. Trimming at V came to 4 bases and at J to 5 bases, leaving 6 bases not matched to a gene. This CDR3 comprises 15 residues. The germline V gene has CDR1 SNHLY and CDR2 FYNNEI. The CDR3 protein is CASSARRTGDQPQHF. CDR3 nucleotide sequence: TGTGCCAGCAGTGCTCGAAGGACAGGGGATCAGCCCCAGCATTTT.

In its sample, this clonotype was seen many times. The gene calls are TRBV24-1 and TRBJ2-7; D is uncertain. Trimming took off 4 bases at V and 1 base at J, with 10 bases between the two ends. Germline CDR1 is KGHDR and CDR2 is SFDVKD. The CDR3 sequence is 14 residues long. In DNA, the CDR3 is TGTGCCACCAGTGACCCGCGTTCTTCCTACGAGCAGTACTTC. It yields the protein CATSDPRSSYEQYF.

The J gene is TRBJ2-7, the V gene TRBV27, with 8 bases matching TRBD2. This CDR3 is 18 amino acids long. J was trimmed by 3 bases and V by 6 bases; bases with no gene match: 19. Germline V gene lookup returns CDR1 MNHEY and CDR2 SMNVEV (reference sequence). CDR3 amino acids: CASSYRGGAPTFYYEQYF. The CDR3 DNA sequence: TGTGCCAGCAGCTACCGGGGGGGGGCACCCACTTTTTACTACGAGCAGTACTTC.

CDR3 sequence reads: CASSSALGAGGVDTQYF. The DNA of the CDR3 is TGTGCCAGCAGCTCCGCCCTCGGAGCGGGGGGCGTGGATACGCAGTATTTT. The chain employs TRBV11-2 and TRBJ2-3, with 9 bases matching TRBD2. This CDR3 contains 17 residues. The V gene end was trimmed by 4 bases and the J gene end by 6 bases; junction bases not matched to a gene: 14. In germline, CDR1 is SGHAT, CDR2 FQNNGV.

This clonotype was counted a few times. J is TRBJ1-1 and V is TRBV4-1; D possibly corresponds to TRBD1 (5 bases). Germline-derived CDR1 and CDR2 are MGHRA and YSYEKL. Trimming stripped 2 bases from V and 0 bases from J, with 10 bases between. The CDR3 has 15 amino acids. The CDR3 DNA follows: TGCGCCAGCAGCCAATTGACAGATATGAACACTGAAGCTTTCTTT. It translates to CASSQLTDMNTEAFF.